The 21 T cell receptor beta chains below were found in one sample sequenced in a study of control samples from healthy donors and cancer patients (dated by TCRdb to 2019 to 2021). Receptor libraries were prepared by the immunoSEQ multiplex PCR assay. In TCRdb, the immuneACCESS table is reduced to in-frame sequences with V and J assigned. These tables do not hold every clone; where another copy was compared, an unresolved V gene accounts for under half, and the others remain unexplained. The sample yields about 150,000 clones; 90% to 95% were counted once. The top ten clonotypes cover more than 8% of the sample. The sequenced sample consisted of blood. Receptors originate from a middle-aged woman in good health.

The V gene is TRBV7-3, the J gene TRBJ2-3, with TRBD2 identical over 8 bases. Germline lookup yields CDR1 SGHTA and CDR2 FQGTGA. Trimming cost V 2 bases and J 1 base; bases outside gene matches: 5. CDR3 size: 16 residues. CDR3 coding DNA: TGTGCCAGCAGCTTATACCCAGCGGGGGGCACAGATACGCAGTATTTT. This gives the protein CASSLYPAGGTDTQYF. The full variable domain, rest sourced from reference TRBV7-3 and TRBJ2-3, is GAGVSQTPSNKVTEKGKYVELRCDPISGHTALYWYRQSLGQGPEFLIYFQGTGAADDSGLPNDRFFAVRPEGSVSTLKIQRTERGDSAVYLCASSLYPAGGTDTQYFGPGTRLTVL.

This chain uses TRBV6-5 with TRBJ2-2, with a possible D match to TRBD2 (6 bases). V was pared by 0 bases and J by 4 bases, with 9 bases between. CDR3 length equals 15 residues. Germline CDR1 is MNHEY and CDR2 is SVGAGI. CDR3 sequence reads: CASSYSTRVTGELFF. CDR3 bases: TGTGCCAGCAGTTACTCGACTAGGGTCACCGGGGAGCTGTTTTTT.

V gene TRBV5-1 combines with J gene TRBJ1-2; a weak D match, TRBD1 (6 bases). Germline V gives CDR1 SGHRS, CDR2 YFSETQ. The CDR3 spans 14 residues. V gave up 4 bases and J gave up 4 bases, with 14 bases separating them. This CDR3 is CASSPEGGPYGYTF. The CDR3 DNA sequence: TGCGCCAGCAGCCCTGAGGGGGGTCCCTATGGCTACACCTTC.

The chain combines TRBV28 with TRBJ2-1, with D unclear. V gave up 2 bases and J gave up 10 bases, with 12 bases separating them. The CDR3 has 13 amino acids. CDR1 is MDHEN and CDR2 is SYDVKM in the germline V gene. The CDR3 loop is CASSLIPPVEQFF. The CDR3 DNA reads TGTGCCAGCAGTTTAATCCCCCCCGTGGAGCAGTTCTTC.

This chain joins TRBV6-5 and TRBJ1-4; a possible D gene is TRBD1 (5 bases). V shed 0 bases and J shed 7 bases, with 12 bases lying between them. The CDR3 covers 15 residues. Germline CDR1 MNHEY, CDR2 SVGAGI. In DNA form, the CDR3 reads TGTGCCAGCAGTTACTCCGGGACCCGCGGTGAAAAACTGTTTTTT. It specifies CASSYSGTRGEKLFF.

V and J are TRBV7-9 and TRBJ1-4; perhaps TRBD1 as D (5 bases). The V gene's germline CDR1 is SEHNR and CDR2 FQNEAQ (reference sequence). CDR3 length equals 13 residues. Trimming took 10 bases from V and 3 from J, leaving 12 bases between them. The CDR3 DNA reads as TGTGCCACACGGGCGGGGGCTAATGAAAAACTGTTTTTT. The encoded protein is CATRAGANEKLFF.

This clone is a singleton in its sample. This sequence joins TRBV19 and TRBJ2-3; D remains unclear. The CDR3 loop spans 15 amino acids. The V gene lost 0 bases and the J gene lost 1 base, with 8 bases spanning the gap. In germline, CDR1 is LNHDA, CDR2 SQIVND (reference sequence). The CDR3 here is CASSIEARGTDTQYF. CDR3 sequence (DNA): TGTGCCAGTAGTATAGAGGCTAGGGGCACAGATACGCAGTATTTT.

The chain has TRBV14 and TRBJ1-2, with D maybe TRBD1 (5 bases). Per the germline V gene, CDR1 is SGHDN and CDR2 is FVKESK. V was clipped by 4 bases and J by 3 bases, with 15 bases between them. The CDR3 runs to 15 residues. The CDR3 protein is CASSRTPGSYYGYTF. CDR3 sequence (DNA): TGTGCCAGCAGCCGGACTCCAGGGTCCTACTATGGCTACACCTTC. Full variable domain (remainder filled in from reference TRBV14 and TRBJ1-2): EAGVTQFPSHSVIEKGQTVTLRCDPISGHDNLYWYRRVMGKEIKFLLHFVKESKQDESGMPNNRFLAERTGGTYSTLKVQPAELEDSGVYFCASSRTPGSYYGYTFGSGTRLTVV.

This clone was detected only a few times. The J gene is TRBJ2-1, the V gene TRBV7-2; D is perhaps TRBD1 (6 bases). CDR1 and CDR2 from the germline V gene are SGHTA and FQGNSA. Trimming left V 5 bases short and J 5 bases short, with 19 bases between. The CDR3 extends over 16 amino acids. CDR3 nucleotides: TGTGCCAGCAGCAAGGGACAACCTACCCCCGACAATGAGCAGTTCTTC. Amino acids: CASSKGQPTPDNEQFF.

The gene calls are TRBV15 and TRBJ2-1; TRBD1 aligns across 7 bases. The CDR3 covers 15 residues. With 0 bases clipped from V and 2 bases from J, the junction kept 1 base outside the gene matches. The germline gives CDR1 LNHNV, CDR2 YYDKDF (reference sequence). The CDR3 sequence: CATSRDTGAYNEQFF. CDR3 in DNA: TGTGCCACCAGCAGAGATACAGGGGCCTACAATGAGCAGTTCTTC.

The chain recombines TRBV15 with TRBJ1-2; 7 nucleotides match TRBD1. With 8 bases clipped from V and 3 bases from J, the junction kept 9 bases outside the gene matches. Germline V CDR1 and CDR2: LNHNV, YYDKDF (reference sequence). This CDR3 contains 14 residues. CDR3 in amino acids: CATLSNQGDYGYTF. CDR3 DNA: TGTGCCACCTTAAGTAACCAGGGGGACTATGGCTACACCTTC.

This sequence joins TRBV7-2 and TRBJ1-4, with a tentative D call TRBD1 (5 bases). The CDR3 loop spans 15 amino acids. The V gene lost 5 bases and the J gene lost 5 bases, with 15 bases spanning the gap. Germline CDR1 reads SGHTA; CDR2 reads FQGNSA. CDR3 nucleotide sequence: TGTGCCAGCAGCCCCATTGGTCGACAGAATGAAAAACTGTTTTTT. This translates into CASSPIGRQNEKLFF.

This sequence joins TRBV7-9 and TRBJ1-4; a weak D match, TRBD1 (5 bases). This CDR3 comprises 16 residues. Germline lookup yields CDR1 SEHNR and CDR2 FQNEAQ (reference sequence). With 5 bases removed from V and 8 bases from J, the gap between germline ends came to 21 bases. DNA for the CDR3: TGTGCCAGCAGCCCAATTTCCTCAGGGTTTCGGGAAAAACTGTTTTTT. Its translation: CASSPISSGFREKLFF.

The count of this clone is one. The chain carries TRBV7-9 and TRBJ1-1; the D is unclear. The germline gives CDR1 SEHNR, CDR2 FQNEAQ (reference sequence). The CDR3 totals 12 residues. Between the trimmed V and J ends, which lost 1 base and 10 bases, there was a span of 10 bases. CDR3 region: CASSLGGVVAFF. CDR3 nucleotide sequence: TGTGCCAGCAGCTTAGGTGGTGTTGTAGCTTTCTTT.

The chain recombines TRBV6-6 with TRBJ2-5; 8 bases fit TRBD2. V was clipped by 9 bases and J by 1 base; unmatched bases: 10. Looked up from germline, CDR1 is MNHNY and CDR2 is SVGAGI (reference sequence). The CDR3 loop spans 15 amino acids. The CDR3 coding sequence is TGTGCCAGTCTTTCCTCGGGGGGGGCCCAAGAGACCCAGTACTTC. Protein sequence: CASLSSGGAQETQYF.

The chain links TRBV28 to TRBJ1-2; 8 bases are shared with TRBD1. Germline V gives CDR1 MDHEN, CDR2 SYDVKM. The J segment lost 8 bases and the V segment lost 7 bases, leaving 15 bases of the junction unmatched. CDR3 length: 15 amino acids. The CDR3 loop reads CASIPGARGRGGYTF. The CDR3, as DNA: TGTGCCAGCATTCCGGGGGCCAGGGGGCGCGGGGGCTACACCTTC.

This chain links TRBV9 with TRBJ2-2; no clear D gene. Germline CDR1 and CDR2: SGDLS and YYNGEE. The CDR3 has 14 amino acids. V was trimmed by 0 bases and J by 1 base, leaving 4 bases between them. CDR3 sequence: CASSVVGNTGELFF. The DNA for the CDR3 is TGTGCCAGCAGCGTAGTCGGGAACACCGGGGAGCTGTTTTTT.

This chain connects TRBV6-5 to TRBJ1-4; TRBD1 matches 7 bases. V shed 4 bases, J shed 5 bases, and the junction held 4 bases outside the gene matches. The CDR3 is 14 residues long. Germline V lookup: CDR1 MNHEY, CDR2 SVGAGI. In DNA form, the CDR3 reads TGTGCCAGCAGTTGGACAGGAAGAAATGAAAAACTGTTTTTT. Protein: CASSWTGRNEKLFF.

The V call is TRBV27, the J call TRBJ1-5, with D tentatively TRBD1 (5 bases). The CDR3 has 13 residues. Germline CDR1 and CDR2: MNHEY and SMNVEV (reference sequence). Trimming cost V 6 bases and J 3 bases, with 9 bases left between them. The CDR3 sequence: CASSRGVNQPQHF. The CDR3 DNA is TGTGCCAGCAGCCGAGGGGTCAATCAGCCCCAGCATTTT.

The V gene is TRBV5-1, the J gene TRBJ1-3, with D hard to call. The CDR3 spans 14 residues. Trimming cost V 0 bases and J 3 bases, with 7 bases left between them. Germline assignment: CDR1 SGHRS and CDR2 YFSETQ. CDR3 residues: CASSLAGLGNTIYF. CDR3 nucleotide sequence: TGCGCCAGCAGCTTGGCTGGGCTTGGAAACACCATATATTTT.

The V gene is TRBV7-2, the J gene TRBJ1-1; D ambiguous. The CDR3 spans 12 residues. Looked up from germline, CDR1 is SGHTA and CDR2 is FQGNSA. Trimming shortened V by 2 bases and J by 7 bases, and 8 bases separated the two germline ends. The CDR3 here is CASSLSPSEAFF. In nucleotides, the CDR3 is TGTGCCAGCAGCTTATCCCCAAGTGAAGCTTTCTTT.